This T cell receptor (beta chain) was identified in a study of response to subunit inactivated influenza vaccine. Study-wide findings and caveats: The authors suggested that every seasonal influenza vaccination recruits few new T cells.

Points on this clonotype: Antigen: not known.

Via MiXCR, TCRdb re-called the RT-PCR reads, giving one row per CDR3 protein. The sample lists about 780,000 distinct CDR3 sequences; around 20% were seen once. Specimen: PBMCs from blood, collected more than 4 days after vaccination. The receptor was derived from a man aged 45-65 years who received an inactivated influenza vaccine.

CDR3 loop: CASSWDRPTGELFF. CDR3 bases: TGCGCCAGCAGCTGGGACAGACCCACCGGGGAGCTGTTTTTT. This chain joins TRBV5-1 and TRBJ2-2; 7 nucleotides align to TRBD1. Per the germline V gene, CDR1 is SGHRS and CDR2 is YFSETQ. The CDR3 has 14 residues. After removal of 3 bases from V and 4 bases from J, the junction contained 3 bases not matched to a gene.